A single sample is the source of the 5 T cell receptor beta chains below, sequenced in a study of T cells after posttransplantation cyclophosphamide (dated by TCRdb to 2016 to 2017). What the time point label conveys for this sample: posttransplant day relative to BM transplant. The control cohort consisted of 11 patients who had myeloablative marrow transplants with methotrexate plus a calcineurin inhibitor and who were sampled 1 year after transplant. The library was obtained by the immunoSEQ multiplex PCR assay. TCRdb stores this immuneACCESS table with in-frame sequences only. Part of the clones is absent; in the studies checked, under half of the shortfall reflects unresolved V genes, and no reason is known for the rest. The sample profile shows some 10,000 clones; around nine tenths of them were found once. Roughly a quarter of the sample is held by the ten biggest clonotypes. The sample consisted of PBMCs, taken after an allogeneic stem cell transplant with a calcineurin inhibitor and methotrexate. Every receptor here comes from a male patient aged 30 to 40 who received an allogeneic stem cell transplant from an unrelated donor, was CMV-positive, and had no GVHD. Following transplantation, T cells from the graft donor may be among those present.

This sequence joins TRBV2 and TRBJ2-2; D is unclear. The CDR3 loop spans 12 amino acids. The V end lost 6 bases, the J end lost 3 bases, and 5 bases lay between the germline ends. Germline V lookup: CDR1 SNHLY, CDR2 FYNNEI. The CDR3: CASSLHTGELFF. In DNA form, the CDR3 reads TGTGCCAGCAGCCTACACACCGGGGAGCTGTTTTTT.

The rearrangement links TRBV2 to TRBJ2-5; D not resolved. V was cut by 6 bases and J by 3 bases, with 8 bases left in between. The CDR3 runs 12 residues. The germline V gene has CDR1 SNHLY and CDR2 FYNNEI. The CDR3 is CASSYVEETQYF. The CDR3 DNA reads TGTGCCAGCAGCTACGTCGAAGAGACCCAGTACTTC.

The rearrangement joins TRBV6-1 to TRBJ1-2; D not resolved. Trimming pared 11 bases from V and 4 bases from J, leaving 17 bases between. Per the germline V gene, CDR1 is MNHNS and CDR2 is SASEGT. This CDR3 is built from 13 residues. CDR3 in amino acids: CAGFRDGLYGYTF. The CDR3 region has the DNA TGTGCCGGCTTCAGAGATGGGCTCTATGGCTACACCTTC.

The CDR3 sequence: CASSLLVGKETQYF. The CDR3 coding sequence is TGTGCCAGCAGCCTCCTAGTCGGGAAAGAGACCCAGTACTTC. The gene calls are TRBV7-8 and TRBJ2-5; TRBD2 might be the D (5 bases). The ends were cut back, 5 bases at V and 3 bases at J, with 13 bases in the middle. CDR1 and CDR2 from the germline V gene are SGHVS and FQNEAQ. This CDR3 is 14 amino acids long.

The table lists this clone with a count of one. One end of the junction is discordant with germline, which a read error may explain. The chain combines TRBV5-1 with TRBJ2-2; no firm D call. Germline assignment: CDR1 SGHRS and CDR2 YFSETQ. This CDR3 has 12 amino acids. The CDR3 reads CASSFNSGELFF. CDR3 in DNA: TGCGCCAGCAGCTTTAACAGCGGGGAGCTGTTTTTT. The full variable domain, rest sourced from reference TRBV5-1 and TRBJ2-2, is KAGVTQTPRYLIKTRGQQVTLSCSPISGHRSVSWYQQTPGQGLQFLFEYFSETQRNKGNFPGRFSGRQFSNSRSEMNVSTLELGDSALYLCASSFNSGELFFGEGSRLTVL.